Presented here are 32 T cell receptor beta chains from one specimen sequenced in a study of sequential checkpoint blockade in melanoma. Treatment of the sample: randomized to nivolumab then ipilimumab (arm A) or the reverse (arm B). Here immunoSEQ multiplex PCR was the method, and the copy in TCRdb shows in-frame clones only, minus some. This sample has 40,000 or so clones, with just over 85% found just once. This specimen was CD8+ T cells sorted from blood (inferred from file names), taken from a patient given nivolumab and ipilimumab in sequence. All receptors derive from a human donor with melanoma.

The table lists this clone with a few counts. J is TRBJ2-2 and V is TRBV19; TRBD2 agrees at 8 bases. V trimming: 7 bases; J trimming: 3 bases; junction bases outside the gene matches: 7. This CDR3 is 15 amino acids long. Germline V gene sequence: CDR1 LNHDA, CDR2 SQIVND (reference sequence). In DNA form, the CDR3 reads TGTGCCAGTAATTCCGGGACTAGATACACCGGGGAGCTGTTTTTT. Protein product: CASNSGTRYTGELFF.

The genes are TRBV23-1 and TRBJ2-1; TRBD1 agrees at 10 bases. TRBV23-1 is an ORF; its function is uncertain. CDR3 length equals 12 residues. V was clipped by 11 bases and J by 6 bases; unmatched bases: 4. The CDR3 loop is CARTGGLNEQFF. CDR3 coding DNA: TGCGCCCGGACAGGGGGACTCAATGAGCAGTTCTTC.

The chain links TRBV27 to TRBJ2-1; no clear D gene. CDR3 length: 15 amino acids. Trimming removed 7 bases at V and 3 bases at J, with 16 bases between. Per germline, CDR1 MNHEY and CDR2 SMNVEV (reference sequence). CDR3 sequence (DNA): TGTGCCAGCACCCTCCCGGGTCCGGGCTACAATGAGCAGTTCTTC. Translating it yields CASTLPGPGYNEQFF.

Only a few counts were recorded for this clone. This chain links TRBV27 with TRBJ1-2, with 9 bases lining up with TRBD1. CDR3 length equals 19 residues. The ends lost 7 bases at V and 1 base at J; junction bases unmatched: 19. CDR1 and CDR2 (germline): MNHEY, SMNVEV (reference sequence). For the CDR3, the DNA is TGTGCCAGCACTAAGAGGCCACCGGGTCCGGGACAGGGTAACTATGGCTACACCTTC. This encodes CASTKRPPGPGQGNYGYTF.

The chain joins TRBV9 to TRBJ2-3; 8 bases fit TRBD2. The V and J ends lost 2 bases and 0 bases, in that order; junction bases with no gene match: 5. Germline V CDR1 and CDR2: SGDLS, YYNGEE. The CDR3 sequence is 16 residues long. The CDR3 loop reads CASSVIAGLSTDTQYF. The CDR3 DNA sequence: TGTGCCAGCAGCGTGATAGCGGGACTGAGCACAGATACGCAGTATTTT.

J is TRBJ1-5 and V is TRBV5-6; a possible D gene is TRBD1 (5 bases). Germline V CDR1 and CDR2: SGHDT, YYEEEE. The ends were cut back, 0 bases at V and 7 bases at J, with 14 bases in the middle. The CDR3 is 15 residues long. The CDR3 DNA sequence: TGTGCCAGCAGCTTGGGGTGGGGGGGTCTGCAGCCCCAGCATTTT. Encoded protein: CASSLGWGGLQPQHF.

The CDR3 coding sequence is TGTGCCAGCAGCTTGGGACTAGCGTCCGAGCAGTACTTC. This gives the protein CASSLGLASEQYF. The chain carries TRBV13 and TRBJ2-7, with 10 bases fitting TRBD2. J was trimmed by 6 bases and V by 3 bases; bases with no gene match: 2. Looked up from germline, CDR1 is PRHDT and CDR2 is FYEKMQ (reference sequence). The CDR3 spans 13 residues.

The chain employs TRBV9 and TRBJ2-7; D unclear. V dropped 0 bases and J dropped 5 bases, with 12 bases sitting between them. This CDR3 is 14 amino acids long. Per the germline V gene, CDR1 is SGDLS and CDR2 is YYNGEE. In DNA form, the CDR3 reads TGTGCCAGCAGCGTAGGCAGGATAAGCCACGAGCAGTACTTC. Translating it yields CASSVGRISHEQYF.

This rearrangement joins TRBV6-4 to TRBJ2-3; the D gene is possibly TRBD1 (6 bases). CDR1 MRHNA and CDR2 SNTAGT come from the germline V gene. The CDR3 extends over 15 amino acids. Trimming left V 6 bases short and J 1 base short, with 14 bases between. CDR3 residues: CASSGVEGGTDTQYF. The CDR3 DNA follows: TGTGCCAGCAGCGGTGTCGAGGGGGGCACAGATACGCAGTATTTT.

The chain joins TRBV5-4 to TRBJ2-7; D not resolved. Germline V gives CDR1 SGHNT, CDR2 YYREEE (reference sequence). V lost 4 bases to trimming and J lost 5 bases, with 13 bases between them. The CDR3 spans 13 residues. The CDR3 DNA sequence: TGTGCCAGCAGCCCACGAGACGGAGACGAGCAGTACGTC. Its protein product is CASSPRDGDEQYV.

The chain is built from TRBV5-1 and TRBJ2-1, with 9 nucleotides matching TRBD2. The V segment lost 1 base and the J segment 2 bases; nucleotides outside the gene matches: 16. This CDR3 spans 20 amino acids. Germline V CDR1 and CDR2: SGHRS, YFSETQ. CDR3 coding DNA: TGCGCCAGCAGCTTGAAGGAGGCAGTTAGCGGGAGCCCCCCCTACAATGAGCAGTTCTTC. Protein: CASSLKEAVSGSPPYNEQFF. Full variable domain (outside the CDR3, taken from reference TRBV5-1 and TRBJ2-1): KAGVTQTPRYLIKTRGQQVTLSCSPISGHRSVSWYQQTPGQGLQFLFEYFSETQRNKGNFPGRFSGRQFSNSRSEMNVSTLELGDSALYLCASSLKEAVSGSPPYNEQFFGPGTRLTVL.

The chain recombines TRBV9 with TRBJ2-2; D perhaps matches TRBD1 (6 bases). The CDR3 spans 16 residues. Trimming shortened V by 0 bases and J by 4 bases, and 13 bases separated the two germline ends. The germline CDR1 and CDR2 sequences are SGDLS and YYNGEE. The CDR3 DNA sequence: TGTGCCAGCAGCGTAGTCATGGGGGCGGGCACCGGGGAGCTGTTTTTT. As protein: CASSVVMGAGTGELFF.

The chain employs TRBV10-2 and TRBJ1-2; a possible D gene is TRBD1 (6 bases). Germline CDR1 reads WSHSY; CDR2 reads SAAADI. V was shortened by 6 bases and J by 3 bases, with 14 bases between the two germline ends. The CDR3 has 14 amino acids. CDR3 protein: CASSDDTGYYGYTF. The CDR3 DNA sequence: TGCGCCAGCAGCGACGATACAGGGTACTATGGCTACACCTTC.

V usage is TRBV9 and J usage is TRBJ2-5; 9 nucleotides match TRBD2. CDR3 length: 15 amino acids. The ends lost 3 bases at V and 5 bases at J; junction bases unmatched: 8. Germline lookup yields CDR1 SGDLS and CDR2 YYNGEE. CDR3 nucleotide sequence: TGTGCCAGCAGCGGCGGGGGGGGGCTTACGGAGACCCAGTACTTC. It is translated as CASSGGGGLTETQYF.

The chain has TRBV19 and TRBJ2-3; 7 positions agree with TRBD2. With 5 bases clipped from V and 6 bases from J, the junction kept 5 bases outside the gene matches. CDR3 size: 13 residues. Per the germline V gene, CDR1 is LNHDA and CDR2 is SQIVND (reference sequence). For the CDR3, the DNA is TGTGCCAGTAGTCACCAGGGAGGGGATACGCAGTATTTT. This codes for CASSHQGGDTQYF.

This clone was seen just once. The chain couples TRBV28 to TRBJ1-5; D perhaps matches TRBD1 (5 bases). Germline V gene data show CDR1 as MDHEN and CDR2 as SYDVKM. V was cut by 4 bases and J by 7 bases, with 14 bases left in between. This CDR3 has 14 residues. The CDR3, as DNA: TGTGCCAGCAGTTCCCTCAGGGCCGGACAGCCCCAGCATTTT. It codes for CASSSLRAGQPQHF.

The chain has TRBV15 and TRBJ2-1, with 11 bases identical to TRBD2. The CDR3 runs 17 residues. The V and J ends lost 4 bases and 4 bases, in that order; junction bases with no gene match: 9. The germline gives CDR1 LNHNV, CDR2 YYDKDF (reference sequence). CDR3 in DNA: TGTGCCACCAGCAAACTAGCGGGAGTGGGGGGGTACAATGAGCAGTTCTTC. Protein: CATSKLAGVGGYNEQFF.

The V call is TRBV19, the J call TRBJ2-7; 8 positions match TRBD1. The V gene end was trimmed by 3 bases and the J gene end by 4 bases; junction bases not matched to a gene: 8. The germline gives CDR1 LNHDA, CDR2 SQIVND (reference sequence). This CDR3 is 15 amino acids long. DNA of the CDR3: TGTGCCAGTAGTATCGGGGCAGGGGGCGGTTACGAGCAGTACTTC. It encodes CASSIGAGGGYEQYF.

The chain recombines TRBV19 with TRBJ2-3, with 8 bases identical to TRBD2. The CDR3 has 16 residues. Losses at the gene ends were 4 bases for V and 1 base for J; bases not matched to a gene: 7. CDR1 LNHDA and CDR2 SQIVND come from the germline V gene (reference sequence). CDR3 nucleotide sequence: TGTGCCAGTAGTAAAGAGCGGGAGCGTGGCACAGATACGCAGTATTTT. Translated: CASSKERERGTDTQYF. Combining the CDR3 with reference TRBV19 and TRBJ2-3 gives the whole variable domain DGGITQSPKYLFRKEGQNVTLSCEQNLNHDAMYWYRQDPGQGLRLIYYSQIVNDFQKGDIAEGYSVSREKKESFPLTVTSAQKNPTAFYLCASSKERERGTDTQYFGPGTRLTVL.

The chain combines TRBV5-1 with TRBJ2-7, with 8 bases that match TRBD1. The V and J ends lost 0 bases and 9 bases, in that order; junction bases with no gene match: 11. The CDR3 is 15 residues long. The germline CDR1 and CDR2 sequences are SGHRS and YFSETQ. The CDR3 loop reads CASSLVYDRGDGQYF. The CDR3 DNA follows: TGCGCCAGCAGCTTGGTCTACGACAGGGGAGATGGGCAGTACTTC. Based on the CDR3 plus reference TRBV5-1 and TRBJ2-7, the full variable domain is KAGVTQTPRYLIKTRGQQVTLSCSPISGHRSVSWYQQTPGQGLQFLFEYFSETQRNKGNFPGRFSGRQFSNSRSEMNVSTLELGDSALYLCASSLVYDRGDGQYFGPGTRLTVT.

The rearrangement uses TRBV27 and TRBJ2-7; D remains unclear. Germline V gives CDR1 MNHEY, CDR2 SMNVEV (reference sequence). CDR3 length: 13 residues. V was trimmed by 3 bases and J by 3 bases, leaving 9 bases between them. For the CDR3, the DNA is TGTGCCAGCAGTTTTGGCAGTTACTACGAGCAGTACTTC. Translation gives CASSFGSYYEQYF.

The rearrangement joins TRBV7-6 to TRBJ2-3, with 7 positions matching TRBD2. This CDR3 region has 16 residues. Germline CDR1 SGHVS, CDR2 FNYEAQ. V was pared by 1 base and J by 1 base, with 5 bases of the junction left unmatched. The CDR3 nucleotides read TGTGCCAGCAGCTTAGAGGGAGGGCGGGGCACAGATACGCAGTATTTT. Residues: CASSLEGGRGTDTQYF. Supplemented by reference TRBV7-6 and TRBJ2-3, the full variable domain reads GAGVSQSPRYKVTKRGQDVALRCDPISGHVSLYWYRQALGQGPEFLTYFNYEAQQDKSGLPNDRFSAERPEGSISTLTIQRTEQRDSAMYRCASSLEGGRGTDTQYFGPGTRLTVL.

CDR3 region: CASSTQRLAGGLSKETQYF. Here the CDR3 DNA reads TGTGCCAGCAGCACCCAACGACTAGCGGGAGGTTTATCGAAAGAGACCCAGTACTTC. The V call is TRBV7-3, the J call TRBJ2-5; 13 nucleotides agree with TRBD2. CDR1 and CDR2 from the germline V gene are SGHTA and FQGTGA. CDR3 length: 19 amino acids. With 5 bases clipped from V and 3 bases from J, the junction kept 15 bases outside the gene matches.

The genes are TRBV10-1 and TRBJ2-7, with D possibly TRBD1 on 6 matching bases. The CDR3 runs 16 residues. V was clipped by 6 bases and J by 0 bases, with 18 bases between them. From germline, CDR1 is WNHNN and CDR2 SYGVQD (reference sequence). CDR3: CASRPSPGEPSYEQYF. For the CDR3, the DNA is TGCGCCAGCAGACCAAGTCCAGGGGAACCCTCCTACGAGCAGTACTTC.

The rearrangement joins TRBV19 to TRBJ1-5; tentative D call: TRBD1 (5 bases). Germline assignment: CDR1 LNHDA and CDR2 SQIVND (reference sequence). Trimming removed 3 bases from V and 3 bases from J, with 15 bases in between. The CDR3 is 16 amino acids. CDR3 DNA: TGTGCCAGTAGTATTGGGACCCGGGGGACCAATCAGCCCCAGCATTTT. Translation gives CASSIGTRGTNQPQHF.

This clone has only one observation. The chain is built from TRBV7-8 and TRBJ2-1; D unresolved. V was shortened by 3 bases and J by 9 bases, with 12 bases between the two germline ends. CDR3 length: 13 residues. Germline assignment: CDR1 SGHVS and CDR2 FQNEAQ. This chain's CDR3 is CASSLAAGFEQFF. CDR3 coding DNA: TGTGCCAGCAGCTTGGCTGCTGGTTTTGAGCAGTTCTTC.

This sequence joins TRBV5-4 and TRBJ2-5; 9 positions agree with TRBD1. The assigned J gene may be wrong: the sequence end matches TRBJ2-7 better. This CDR3 has 15 residues. Germline CDR1 and CDR2: SGHNT and YYREEE (reference sequence). In DNA, the CDR3 is TGTGCCAGCAGCTCACCGGGACAGGGTTTATACGAGCAGTACTTC. This translates into CASSSPGQGLYEQYF.

The chain has TRBV6-6 and TRBJ2-7, with TRBD1 identical over 7 bases. CDR1 is MNHNY, CDR2 SVGAGI, per germline (reference sequence). J was trimmed by 4 bases and V by 11 bases; bases with no gene match: 11. This CDR3 has 13 residues. This CDR3 reads CASRPGQAYEQYV. The CDR3 region has the DNA TGTGCCTCCCGGCCCGGACAGGCTTACGAGCAGTACGTC.

The gene calls are TRBV19 and TRBJ2-2, with 10 bases matching TRBD2. Germline values: CDR1 LNHDA, CDR2 SQIVND (reference sequence). The CDR3 has 17 residues. The J segment lost 5 bases and the V segment lost 7 bases, leaving 13 bases of the junction unmatched. The CDR3 reads CASTNRLAGAVTGELFF. The CDR3 bases are TGTGCCAGTACGAACCGGCTAGCGGGAGCTGTAACCGGGGAGCTGTTTTTT.

Written as DNA, the CDR3 is TGTGCCAGCAGTTACGGGGGGTCCTACGAGCAGTACTTC. Encoded protein: CASSYGGSYEQYF. This chain connects TRBV6-5 to TRBJ2-7; D might be TRBD2 (6 bases). From germline, CDR1 is MNHEY and CDR2 SVGAGI. The CDR3 covers 13 residues. Trimming took 2 bases from V and 1 from J, leaving 6 bases between them.

The chain carries TRBV28 and TRBJ2-2, with TRBD2 identical over 12 bases. The germline gives CDR1 MDHEN, CDR2 SYDVKM. This CDR3 contains 18 residues. V dropped 3 bases and J dropped 0; count of bases not matched to a gene: 5. The CDR3 region is CASSLATSGGPNTGELFF. CDR3 nucleotides: TGTGCCAGCAGTTTGGCGACTAGCGGGGGCCCGAACACCGGGGAGCTGTTTTTT. Looking up the rest from reference TRBV28 and TRBJ2-2 gives the full variable domain: DVKVTQSSRYLVKRTGEKVFLECVQDMDHENMFWYRQDPGLGLRLIYFSYDVKMKEKGDIPEGYSVSREKKERFSLILESASTNQTSMYLCASSLATSGGPNTGELFFGEGSRLTVL.

The chain employs TRBV2 and TRBJ2-7; a weak D match, TRBD1 (5 bases). CDR3 size: 11 residues. V lost 5 bases and J lost 3, with 5 bases in between. CDR1 is SNHLY and CDR2 is FYNNEI in the germline V gene. For the CDR3, the DNA is TGTGCCAGCAGTACAGGCTACGAGCAGTACTTC. Its protein is CASSTGYEQYF. Full variable domain (outside the CDR3, taken from reference TRBV2 and TRBJ2-7): EPEVTQTPSHQVTQMGQEVILRCVPISNHLYFYWYRQILGQKVEFLVSFYNNEISEKSEIFDDQFSVERPDGSNFTLKIRSTKLEDSAMYFCASSTGYEQYFGPGTRLTVT.